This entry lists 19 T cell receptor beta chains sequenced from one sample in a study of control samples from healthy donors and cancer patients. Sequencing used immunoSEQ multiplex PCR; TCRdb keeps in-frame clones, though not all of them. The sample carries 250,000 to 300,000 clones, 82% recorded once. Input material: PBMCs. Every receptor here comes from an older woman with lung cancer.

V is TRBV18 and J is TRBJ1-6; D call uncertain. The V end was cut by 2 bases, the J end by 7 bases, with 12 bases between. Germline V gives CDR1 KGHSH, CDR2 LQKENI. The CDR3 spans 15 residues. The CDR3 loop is CASSPLESTNSPLHF. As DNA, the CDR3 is TGTGCCAGCTCACCATTGGAGAGCACAAATTCACCCCTCCACTTT.

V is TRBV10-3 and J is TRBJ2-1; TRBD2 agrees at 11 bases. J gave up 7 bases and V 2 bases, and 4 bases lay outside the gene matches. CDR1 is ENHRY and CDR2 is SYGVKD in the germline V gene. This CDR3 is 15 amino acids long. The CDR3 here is CAISETSGSGNEQFF. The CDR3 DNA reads TGTGCCATCAGTGAGACTAGCGGGAGTGGGAATGAGCAGTTCTTC.

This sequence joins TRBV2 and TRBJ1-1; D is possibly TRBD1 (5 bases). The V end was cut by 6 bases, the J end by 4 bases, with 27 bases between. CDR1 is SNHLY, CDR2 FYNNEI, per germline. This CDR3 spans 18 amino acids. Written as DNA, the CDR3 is TGTGCCAGCAGCGCGGGGCGAGCACCCGACCGGAGGGGCACTGAAGCTTTCTTT. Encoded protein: CASSAGRAPDRRGTEAFF.

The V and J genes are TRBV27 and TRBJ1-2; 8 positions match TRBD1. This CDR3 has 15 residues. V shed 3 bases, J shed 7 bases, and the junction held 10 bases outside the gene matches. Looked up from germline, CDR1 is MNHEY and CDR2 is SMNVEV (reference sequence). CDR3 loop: CASSFSAGTGGGYTF. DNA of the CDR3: TGTGCCAGCAGTTTTTCAGCAGGGACAGGTGGTGGCTACACCTTC.

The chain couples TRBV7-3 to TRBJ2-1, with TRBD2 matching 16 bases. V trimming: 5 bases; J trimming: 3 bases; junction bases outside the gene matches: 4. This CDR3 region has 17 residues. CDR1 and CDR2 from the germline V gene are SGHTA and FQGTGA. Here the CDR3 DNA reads TGTGCCAGCAGCCCGGGACTAGCGGGGGGGTTCTACAATGAGCAGTTCTTC. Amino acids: CASSPGLAGGFYNEQFF. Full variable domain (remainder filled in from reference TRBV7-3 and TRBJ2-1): GAGVSQTPSNKVTEKGKYVELRCDPISGHTALYWYRQSLGQGPEFLIYFQGTGAADDSGLPNDRFFAVRPEGSVSTLKIQRTERGDSAVYLCASSPGLAGGFYNEQFFGPGTRLTVL.

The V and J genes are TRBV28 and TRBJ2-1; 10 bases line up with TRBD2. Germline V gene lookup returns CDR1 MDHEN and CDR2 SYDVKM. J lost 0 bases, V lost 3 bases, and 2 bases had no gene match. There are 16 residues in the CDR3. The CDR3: CASSLRLAGSYNEQFF. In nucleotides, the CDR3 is TGTGCCAGCAGTTTGAGACTAGCGGGCTCCTACAATGAGCAGTTCTTC.

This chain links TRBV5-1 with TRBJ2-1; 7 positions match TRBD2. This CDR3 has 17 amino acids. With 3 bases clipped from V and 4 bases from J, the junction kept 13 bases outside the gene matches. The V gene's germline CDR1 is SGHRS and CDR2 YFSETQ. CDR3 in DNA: TGCGCCAGCAGCTACAGGACTAGGAGTTCGGCTTACAATGAGCAGTTCTTC. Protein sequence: CASSYRTRSSAYNEQFF.

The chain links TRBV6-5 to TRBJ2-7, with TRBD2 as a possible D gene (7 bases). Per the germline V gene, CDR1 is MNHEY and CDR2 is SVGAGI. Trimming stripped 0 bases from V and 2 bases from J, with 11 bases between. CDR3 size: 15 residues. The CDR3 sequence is CASSYSGGGTYEQYF. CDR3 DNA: TGTGCCAGCAGTTACTCGGGGGGGGGCACCTACGAGCAGTACTTC.

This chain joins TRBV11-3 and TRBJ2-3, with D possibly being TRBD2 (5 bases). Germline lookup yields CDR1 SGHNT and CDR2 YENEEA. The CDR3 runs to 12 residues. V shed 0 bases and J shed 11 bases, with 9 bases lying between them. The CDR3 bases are TGTGCCAGCAGCTTAGATGGAGGTGGGCAGTATTTT. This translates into CASSLDGGGQYF.

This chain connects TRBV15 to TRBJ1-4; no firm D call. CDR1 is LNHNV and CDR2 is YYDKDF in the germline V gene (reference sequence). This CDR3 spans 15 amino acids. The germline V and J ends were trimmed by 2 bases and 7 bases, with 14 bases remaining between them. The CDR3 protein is CATSRQGSSVEKLFF. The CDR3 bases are TGTGCCACCAGCAGACAAGGGAGCTCCGTTGAAAAACTGTTTTTT.

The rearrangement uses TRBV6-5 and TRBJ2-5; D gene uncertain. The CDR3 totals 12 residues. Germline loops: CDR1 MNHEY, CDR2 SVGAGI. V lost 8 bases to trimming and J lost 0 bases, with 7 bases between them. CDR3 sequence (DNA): TGTGCCAGCCGGCGTAACCAAGAGACCCAGTACTTC. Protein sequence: CASRRNQETQYF.

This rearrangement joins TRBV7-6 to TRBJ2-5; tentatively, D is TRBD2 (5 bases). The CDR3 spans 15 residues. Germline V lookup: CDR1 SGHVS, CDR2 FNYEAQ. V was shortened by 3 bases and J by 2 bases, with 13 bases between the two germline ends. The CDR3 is CASSLDNRGQETQYF. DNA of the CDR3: TGTGCCAGCAGCTTGGATAACCGGGGACAAGAGACCCAGTACTTC.

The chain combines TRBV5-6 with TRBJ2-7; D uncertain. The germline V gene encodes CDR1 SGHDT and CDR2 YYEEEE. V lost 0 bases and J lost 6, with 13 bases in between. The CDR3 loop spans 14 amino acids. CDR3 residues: CASSLVGMGSEQYF. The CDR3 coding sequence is TGTGCCAGCAGCTTGGTGGGTATGGGGTCCGAGCAGTACTTC.

This chain's CDR3 is CASSARNRGDEQFF. The CDR3 region has the DNA TGTGCCAGCAGCGCTCGGAACCGTGGCGATGAGCAGTTCTTC. The J gene is TRBJ2-1, the V gene TRBV9; D is unresolved. Per the germline V gene, CDR1 is SGDLS and CDR2 is YYNGEE. This CDR3 comprises 14 residues. Trimming took 3 bases from V and 8 from J, leaving 15 bases between them.

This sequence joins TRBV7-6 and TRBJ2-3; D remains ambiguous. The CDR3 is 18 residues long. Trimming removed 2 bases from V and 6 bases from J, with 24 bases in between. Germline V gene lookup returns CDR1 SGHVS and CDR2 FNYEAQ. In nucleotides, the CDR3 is TGTGCCAGCAGCTTATCCCCACCTGGATTGGCACGCTCCGATACGCAGTATTTT. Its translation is CASSLSPPGLARSDTQYF. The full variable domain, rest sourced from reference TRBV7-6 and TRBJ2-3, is GAGVSQSPRYKVTKRGQDVALRCDPISGHVSLYWYRQALGQGPEFLTYFNYEAQQDKSGLPNDRFSAERPEGSISTLTIQRTEQRDSAMYRCASSLSPPGLARSDTQYFGPGTRLTVL.

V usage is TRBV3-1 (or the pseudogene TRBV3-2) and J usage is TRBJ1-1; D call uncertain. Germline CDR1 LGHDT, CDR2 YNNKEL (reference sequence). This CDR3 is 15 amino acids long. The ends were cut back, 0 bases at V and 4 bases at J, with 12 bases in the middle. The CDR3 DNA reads TGTGCCAGCAGCCAAGAGGGCGCCAGGTCCACTGAAGCTTTCTTT. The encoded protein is CASSQEGARSTEAFF.

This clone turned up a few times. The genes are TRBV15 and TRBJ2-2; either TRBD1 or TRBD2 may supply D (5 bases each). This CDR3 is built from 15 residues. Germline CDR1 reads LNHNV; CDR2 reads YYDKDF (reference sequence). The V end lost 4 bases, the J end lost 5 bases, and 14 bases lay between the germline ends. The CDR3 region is CATSTRDGRTGELFF. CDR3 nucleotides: TGTGCCACCAGCACCCGGGACGGCCGAACCGGGGAGCTGTTTTTT.

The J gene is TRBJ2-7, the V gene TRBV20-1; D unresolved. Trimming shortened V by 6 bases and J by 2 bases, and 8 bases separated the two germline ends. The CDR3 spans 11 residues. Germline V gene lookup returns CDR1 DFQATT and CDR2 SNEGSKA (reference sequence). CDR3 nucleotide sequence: TGCAGTGCCTCGGATACCTACGAGCAGTACTTC. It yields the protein CSASDTYEQYF.

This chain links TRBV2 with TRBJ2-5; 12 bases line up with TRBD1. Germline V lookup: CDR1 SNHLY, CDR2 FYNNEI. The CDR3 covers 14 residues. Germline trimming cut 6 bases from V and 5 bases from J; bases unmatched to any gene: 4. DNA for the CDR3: TGTGCCAGCAGCGGGACAGGGGGCGTGGAGACCCAGTACTTC. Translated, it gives CASSGTGGVETQYF.